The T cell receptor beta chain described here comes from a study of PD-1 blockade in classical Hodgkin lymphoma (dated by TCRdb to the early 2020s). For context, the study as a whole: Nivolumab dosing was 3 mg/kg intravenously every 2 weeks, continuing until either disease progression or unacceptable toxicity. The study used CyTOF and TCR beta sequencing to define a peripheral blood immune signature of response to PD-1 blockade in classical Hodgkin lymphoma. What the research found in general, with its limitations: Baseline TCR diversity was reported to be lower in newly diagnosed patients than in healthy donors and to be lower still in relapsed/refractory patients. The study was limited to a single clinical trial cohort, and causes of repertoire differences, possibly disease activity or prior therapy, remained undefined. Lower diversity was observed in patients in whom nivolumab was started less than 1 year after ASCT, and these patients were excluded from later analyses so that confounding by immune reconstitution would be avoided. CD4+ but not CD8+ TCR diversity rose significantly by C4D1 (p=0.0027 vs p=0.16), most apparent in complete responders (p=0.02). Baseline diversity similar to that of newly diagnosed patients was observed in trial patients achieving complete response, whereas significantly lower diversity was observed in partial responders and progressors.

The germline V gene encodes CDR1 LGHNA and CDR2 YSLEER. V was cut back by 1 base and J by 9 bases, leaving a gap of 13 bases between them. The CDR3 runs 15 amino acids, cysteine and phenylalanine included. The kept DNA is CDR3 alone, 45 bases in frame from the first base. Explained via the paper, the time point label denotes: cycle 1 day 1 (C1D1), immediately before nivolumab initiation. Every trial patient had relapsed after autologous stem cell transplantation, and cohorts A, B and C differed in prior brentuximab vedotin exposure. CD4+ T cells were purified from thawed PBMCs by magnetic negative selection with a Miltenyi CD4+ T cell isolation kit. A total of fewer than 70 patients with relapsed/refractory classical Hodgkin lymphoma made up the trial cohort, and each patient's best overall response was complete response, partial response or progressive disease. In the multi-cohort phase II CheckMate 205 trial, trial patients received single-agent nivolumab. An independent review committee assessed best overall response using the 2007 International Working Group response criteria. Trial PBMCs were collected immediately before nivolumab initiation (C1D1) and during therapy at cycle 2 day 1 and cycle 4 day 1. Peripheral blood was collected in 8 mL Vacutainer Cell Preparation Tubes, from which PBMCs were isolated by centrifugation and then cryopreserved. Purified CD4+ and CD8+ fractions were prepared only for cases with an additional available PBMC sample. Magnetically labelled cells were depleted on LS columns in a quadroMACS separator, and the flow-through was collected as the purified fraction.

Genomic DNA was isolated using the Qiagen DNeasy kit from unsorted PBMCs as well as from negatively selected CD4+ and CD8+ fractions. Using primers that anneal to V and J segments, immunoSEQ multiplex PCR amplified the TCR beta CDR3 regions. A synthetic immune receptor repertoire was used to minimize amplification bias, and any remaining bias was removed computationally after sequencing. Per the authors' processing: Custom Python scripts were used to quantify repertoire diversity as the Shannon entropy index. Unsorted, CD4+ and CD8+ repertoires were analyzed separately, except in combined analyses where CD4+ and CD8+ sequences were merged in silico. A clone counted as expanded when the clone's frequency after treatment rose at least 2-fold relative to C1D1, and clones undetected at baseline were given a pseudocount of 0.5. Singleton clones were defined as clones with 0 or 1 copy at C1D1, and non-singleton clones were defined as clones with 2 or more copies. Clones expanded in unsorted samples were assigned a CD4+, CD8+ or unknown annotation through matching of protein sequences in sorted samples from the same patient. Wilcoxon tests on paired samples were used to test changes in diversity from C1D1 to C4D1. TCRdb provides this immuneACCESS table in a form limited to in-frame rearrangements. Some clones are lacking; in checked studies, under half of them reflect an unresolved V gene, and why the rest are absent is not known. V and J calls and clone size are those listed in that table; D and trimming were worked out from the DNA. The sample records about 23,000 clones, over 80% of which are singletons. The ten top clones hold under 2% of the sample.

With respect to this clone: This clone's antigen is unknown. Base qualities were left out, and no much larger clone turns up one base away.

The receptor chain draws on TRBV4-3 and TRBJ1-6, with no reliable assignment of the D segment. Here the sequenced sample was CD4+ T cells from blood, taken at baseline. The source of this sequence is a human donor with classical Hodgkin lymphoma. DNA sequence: TGCGCCAGCAGCCAAGGGGGTACCGACGGTTCACCCCTCCACTTT. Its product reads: CASSQGGTDGSPLHF.